The 22 T cell receptor beta chains presented below share a single source sample, sequenced in a study of spatial heterogeneity in lung cancer (dated by TCRdb to about 2019). The paper as a whole reports these results and caveats: A correlation was observed between the number of expanded intratumoral alpha and beta TCRs and the tumor nonsynonymous mutation count.

The time point label of this sample denotes: sample taken at primary tumor resection. Library construction relied on 5' RACE. Sequencing used a NextSeq 500. The public reads were run again by TCRdb, first through fastp at Q25 and then through MiXCR, and only productive beta chains were kept. Merged by CDR3 protein, the rows form single entries marked with the most common genes and DNA. The sample table lists over 8,500 distinct CDR3 sequences, about 5% of them with a count of one. The ten biggest clones cover 9.5% to 15% of the sample. These receptors' targets are unknown. The sample in question was lung tumor tissue, obtained at surgery. Receptor source: a male donor with early-stage non-small cell lung cancer.

This clonotype was counted many times. This beta chain slipped into a library made for alpha chains as a stray read, so its size is not meaningful. This chain links TRBV25-1 with TRBJ2-3; TRBD1 matches at 10 bases. In germline, CDR1 is MGHDK, CDR2 SYGVNS. The J segment lost 1 base and the V segment lost 5 bases, leaving 3 bases of the junction unmatched. The CDR3 contains 15 residues. The DNA of the CDR3 is TGTGCCAGCAGTCTCGGACAGGGGGGCACAGATACGCAGTATTTT. Residues: CASSLGQGGTDTQYF.

With respect to this clonotype: This beta chain turned up in a library designed for alpha chains; as an off-target read, its abundance says little. V and J are TRBV6-5 and TRBJ1-5; D gene ambiguous. In germline, CDR1 is MNHEY, CDR2 SVGAGI. The V and J ends lost 2 bases and 4 bases respectively, with 15 bases between them. The CDR3 runs to 16 residues. As DNA, the CDR3 is TGTGCCAGCAGTTACGACGGGGTCGGAGGAAATCAGCCCCAGCATTTT. This translates into CASSYDGVGGNQPQHF.

There are many counts of this clonotype. This beta chain is a stray read from a library made for alpha chains; its abundance is not meaningful. The J gene is TRBJ1-2, the V gene TRBV2; TRBD1 might be the D (6 bases). CDR3 length equals 14 residues. Trimming took off 1 base at V and 6 bases at J, with 12 bases between the two ends. Germline V CDR1 and CDR2: SNHLY, FYNNEI. The CDR3 region is CASSEGRGFNGYTF. The CDR3 DNA follows: TGTGCCAGCAGTGAAGGCAGGGGTTTCAATGGCTACACCTTC.

In this sample, this clonotype turned up a few times. This beta chain represents an off-target read in a library built for alpha chains; its size is of limited meaning. V gene TRBV7-3 combines with J gene TRBJ2-2, with D unresolved. V was trimmed by 5 bases and J by 1 base, leaving 11 bases between them. The CDR3 has 15 residues. Germline V gene sequence: CDR1 SGHTA, CDR2 FQGTGA. The CDR3 sequence is CASSPLPGNTGELFF. In nucleotides, the CDR3 is TGTGCCAGCAGCCCCCTTCCAGGGAACACCGGGGAGCTGTTTTTT.

This clonotype was seen many times. Little can be read into the size of this beta chain, an off-target read in a library designed for alpha chains. This chain joins TRBV28 and TRBJ2-7, with 10 positions matching TRBD2. CDR3 size: 17 residues. CDR1 and CDR2 (germline): MDHEN, SYDVKM. Unmatched junction bases numbered 13, after V lost 2 bases and J lost 6 bases. For the CDR3, the DNA is TGTGCCAGCAGTTTACTGTGGGGGGCTAGCGGGAGCAGCGAGCAGTACTTC. Encoded protein: CASSLLWGASGSSEQYF. Supplemented by reference TRBV28 and TRBJ2-7, the full variable domain reads DVKVTQSSRYLVKRTGEKVFLECVQDMDHENMFWYRQDPGLGLRLIYFSYDVKMKEKGDIPEGYSVSREKKERFSLILESASTNQTSMYLCASSLLWGASGSSEQYFGPGTRLTVT.

In its sample, this clonotype was seen many times. In a library made to pick up alpha chains, this beta chain is a stray read with a size that means little. The V gene is TRBV18, the J gene TRBJ2-3, with D hard to call. The germline CDR1 and CDR2 sequences are KGHSH and LQKENI. Deletions cut 8 bases from V and 4 bases from J, with 13 bases between. This CDR3 spans 13 amino acids. DNA of the CDR3: TGTGCCAGCAAGCCGACGGCCTCAGATACGCAGTATTTT. Translation gives CASKPTASDTQYF.

This clonotype was seen at least ten times. This beta chain is a stray sequence in a library constructed for alpha chains; its clone size is not meaningful. This sequence joins TRBV20-1 and TRBJ2-5; 13 positions agree with TRBD2. Per germline, CDR1 DFQATT and CDR2 SNEGSKA (reference sequence). V lost 0 bases, J lost 5 bases, and 3 bases stayed unmatched. CDR3 length: 15 amino acids. The DNA for the CDR3 is TGCAGTGCTAGAGATTGGGGACTAGCGGGGGAGACCCAGTACTTC. Its protein is CSARDWGLAGETQYF.

Points on this clonotype: For a library built for alpha chains, this beta chain is a stray read; little rests on its size. V is TRBV9 and J is TRBJ1-2; D is unresolved. This CDR3 is 12 amino acids long. Trimming shortened V by 3 bases and J by 7 bases, and 10 bases separated the two germline ends. Germline V lookup: CDR1 SGDLS, CDR2 YYNGEE. CDR3 sequence reads: CASSASVPGYTF. The CDR3 DNA is TGTGCCAGCAGCGCATCAGTGCCTGGCTACACCTTC.

This clonotype occurred many times. The library was prepared for alpha chains; this beta chain is a stray read, so its frequency means little. The rearrangement links TRBV12-3 or TRBV12-4 to TRBJ2-1; D is undetermined. The CDR3 extends over 14 amino acids. V lost 7 bases to trimming and J lost 6 bases, with 16 bases between them. In DNA, the CDR3 is TGTGCCAGCACTCCCGTAGGGTTTGGCAATGAGCAGTTCTTC. Protein product: CASTPVGFGNEQFF.

This clonotype has a count of ten or more. This beta chain is an unintended read in a library built for alpha chains; its size means little. The rearrangement uses TRBV10-3 and TRBJ2-7; D is ambiguous. The length of the CDR3 is 15 residues. The germline CDR1 and CDR2 sequences are ENHRY and SYGVKD. V was shortened by 0 bases and J by 1 base, with 10 bases between the two germline ends. CDR3 coding DNA: TGTGCCATCAGTGAGTCGACAAAGTTATCCTACGAGCAGTACTTC. It translates to CAISESTKLSYEQYF.

Judged by abundance, this clonotype is large. The library was built for alpha chains, so this beta chain is an off-target read and its size means little. The chain joins TRBV11-1 to TRBJ2-7; D may be TRBD1 (5 bases). CDR3 length: 14 amino acids. V lost 2 bases and J lost 1, with 9 bases in between. Per germline, CDR1 SGHAT and CDR2 FQDESV (reference sequence). CDR3 DNA sequence: TGTGCCAGCAGCTTAACCAGGGATTCCTACGAGCAGTACTTC. The encoded protein is CASSLTRDSYEQYF.

This clonotype was counted ten times or more. A library made for alpha chains picked up this beta chain off target, so its size means little. For the CDR3, the DNA is TGTGCCAGCAGTTATATTCGCTCTGGGGCCAACGTCCTGACTTTC. It yields the protein CASSYIRSGANVLTF. The chain has TRBV6-6 and TRBJ2-6, with D unresolved. The CDR3 totals 15 residues. CDR1 is MNHNY and CDR2 is SVGAGI in the germline V gene (reference sequence). Trimming stripped 3 bases from V and 0 bases from J, with 6 bases between.

This clonotype was counted a few times. This beta chain is a stray sequence in a library constructed for alpha chains; its clone size is not meaningful. The J gene is TRBJ2-1, the V gene TRBV4-3, with D perhaps TRBD1 (5 bases). Germline lookup yields CDR1 LGHNA and CDR2 YSLEER. The germline V and J ends were trimmed by 0 bases and 4 bases, with 10 bases remaining between them. This CDR3 contains 15 residues. The CDR3 nucleotides read TGCGCCAGCAGCCAAGACGCGACAGCATACAATGAGCAGTTCTTC. This encodes CASSQDATAYNEQFF.

Sample share makes this clonotype medium-sized. Found in a library prepared for alpha chains, this beta chain is an off-target read, and its abundance has little meaning. The chain carries TRBV3-1 and TRBJ2-5; no reliable D call. Germline loops: CDR1 LGHDT, CDR2 YNNKEL (reference sequence). V was pared by 4 bases and J by 5 bases, with 8 bases between. The CDR3 has 12 amino acids. CDR3 nucleotide sequence: TGTGCCAGCAGCCGTATGGAGGAGACCCAGTACTTC. Its translation is CASSRMEETQYF.

This clonotype has just a few counts. Since the library was made to target alpha chains, this beta chain is a stray read and its abundance is not meaningful. The DNA for the CDR3 is TGTGCCAGCAGGCGGACTAGCGACTTCACCGGGGAGCTGTTTTTT. It specifies CASRRTSDFTGELFF. V is TRBV7-2 and J is TRBJ2-2, with TRBD2 identical over 9 bases. The junction had 6 bases not matched to a gene; V was cut back by 6 bases and J by 4 bases. This CDR3 region has 15 residues. Germline CDR1 SGHTA, CDR2 FQGNSA.

This clonotype was found many times. A library prepared for alpha chains yielded this beta chain as an off-target read; its size is of little meaning. This chain joins TRBV20-1 and TRBJ1-5, with D uncertain. CDR3 length: 15 residues. The germline gives CDR1 DFQATT, CDR2 SNEGSKA (reference sequence). With 6 bases removed from V and 1 base from J, the gap between germline ends came to 16 bases. The CDR3 bases are TGCAGTGCAACAGAGGGCCACCGAAGCAATCAGCCCCAGCATTTT. It is translated as CSATEGHRSNQPQHF.

A remark on this clonotype: The size of this beta chain means little, since it is a stray read in a library made for alpha chains. This sequence joins TRBV2 and TRBJ1-3; D remains unclear. Trimming left V 4 bases short and J 3 bases short, with 4 bases between. The CDR3 has 12 amino acids. Germline CDR1 and CDR2: SNHLY and FYNNEI. The CDR3 reads CASSVGGNTIYF. In nucleotides, the CDR3 is TGTGCCAGCAGTGTGGGTGGAAACACCATATATTTT.

There are many counts of this clonotype. A library made for alpha chains picked up this beta chain off target, so its size means little. The rearrangement joins TRBV20-1 to TRBJ1-1, with a possible D match to TRBD1 (6 bases). The germline V gene has CDR1 DFQATT and CDR2 SNEGSKA (reference sequence). The V end lost 6 bases, the J end lost 0 bases, and 11 bases lay between the germline ends. The CDR3 covers 13 residues. CDR3 residues: CSATGHLNTEAFF. Here the CDR3 DNA reads TGCAGTGCCACGGGACACTTGAACACTGAAGCTTTCTTT.

Only a few counts were recorded for this clonotype. A library made for alpha chains picked up this beta chain off target, so its size means little. This chain connects TRBV6-5 to TRBJ2-1, with a weak D call TRBD1 (6 bases). There are 13 residues in the CDR3. V was clipped by 5 bases and J by 4 bases, with 9 bases between them. CDR1 and CDR2 from the germline V gene are MNHEY and SVGAGI. The CDR3, as DNA: TGTGCCAGCAGTCCTACAGGGTACAATGAGCAGTTCTTC. Translating it yields CASSPTGYNEQFF.

About this clonotype itself: As an off-target read in a library built for alpha chains, this beta chain has a frequency of little significance. The chain combines TRBV7-9 with TRBJ2-3; 10 bases line up with TRBD1. There are 14 residues in the CDR3. V lost 5 bases and J lost 5; bases outside the gene matches: 4. Germline loops: CDR1 SEHNR, CDR2 FQNEAQ (reference sequence). CDR3 loop: CASSAGQGVDTQYF. CDR3 sequence (DNA): TGTGCCAGCAGCGCAGGACAGGGGGTAGATACGCAGTATTTT.

At least ten counts were recorded for this clonotype. The library was built for alpha chains, so this beta chain is an off-target read and its size means little. The chain is built from TRBV20-1 and TRBJ2-6; tentative D call: TRBD2 (5 bases). V lost 2 bases and J lost 2, with 13 bases in between. Germline V lookup: CDR1 DFQATT, CDR2 SNEGSKA (reference sequence). This CDR3 has 16 residues. The CDR3 is CSARQLLRAGANVLTF. The CDR3 coding sequence is TGCAGTGCTAGACAACTTTTGAGGGCTGGGGCCAACGTCCTGACTTTC.

In this sample, this clonotype is medium-sized. With the library built for alpha chains, this beta chain is off target and its frequency is not meaningful. V is TRBV28 and J is TRBJ2-2; 11 bases map to TRBD1. The V and J ends lost 7 bases and 5 bases, in that order; junction bases with no gene match: 6. CDR3 length: 15 amino acids. Germline CDR1 reads MDHEN; CDR2 reads SYDVKM. The CDR3 region is CASTAGDRGTGELFF. The CDR3 DNA follows: TGTGCCAGCACCGCGGGGGACAGGGGGACCGGGGAGCTGTTTTTT.